A single sample is the source of the 15 T cell receptor beta chains below, sequenced in a study of type 1 regulatory T cells. Each CDR3 protein gets one entry after TCRdb re-called the reads with MiXCR. Of about 100,000 distinct CDR3 sequences in the sample, 30% to 35% are singletons; the top ten hold 2% to 2.5%. Source material: CD4+ T cells, either the whole sample or a sorted fraction (not recorded which). Every receptor here comes from a human donor in good health.

There are a few counts of this clonotype. The chain carries TRBV7-9 and TRBJ2-2, with a possible D match to TRBD1 (7 bases). Germline V gives CDR1 SEHNR, CDR2 FQNEAQ (reference sequence). With 5 bases removed from V and 5 bases from J, the gap between germline ends came to 24 bases. This CDR3 region has 18 residues. The chain's CDR3 is CASSKQPRGVFGTGELFF. The CDR3 region has the DNA TGTGCCAGCAGCAAACAACCCAGGGGGGTTTTCGGGACCGGGGAGCTGTTTTTT.

This chain uses TRBV7-6 with TRBJ2-1; D perhaps matches TRBD1 (6 bases). The germline CDR1 and CDR2 sequences are SGHVS and FNYEAQ. V lost 1 base, J lost 6 bases, and 22 bases lay in between. The CDR3 length is 18 residues. CDR3: CASSLEVLTGRPRNEQFF. Here the CDR3 DNA reads TGTGCCAGCAGCTTAGAAGTCCTAACAGGGCGCCCTCGCAATGAGCAGTTCTTC.

This clonotype was seen only a few times. V gene TRBV6-2 or TRBV6-3 combines with J gene TRBJ2-1, with D possibly being TRBD2 (6 bases). The CDR3 has 11 amino acids. Germline-derived CDR1 and CDR2 are MNHEY and SVGEGT. The ends were cut back, 6 bases at V and 13 bases at J, with 13 bases in the middle. In DNA, the CDR3 is TGTGCCAGCAGCTCAGGGCGGGGTCAGTTCTTC. Its protein product is CASSSGRGQFF.

The gene calls are TRBV28 and TRBJ2-5; 7 nucleotides match TRBD1. This CDR3 has 19 amino acids. Germline lookup yields CDR1 MDHEN and CDR2 SYDVKM. The trim removed 8 bases at V and 5 bases at J, leaving 26 bases unmatched. The CDR3 protein is CASWGTWGQFGFVGETQYF. CDR3 sequence (DNA): TGTGCCAGCTGGGGAACGTGGGGACAGTTCGGTTTCGTTGGGGAGACCCAGTACTTC.

This clonotype was seen more than once but under ten times. This rearrangement joins TRBV20-1 to TRBJ2-1, with D uncertain. V gave up 5 bases and J gave up 4 bases, with 9 bases separating them. CDR3 length: 12 residues. The germline V gene has CDR1 DFQATT and CDR2 SNEGSKA (reference sequence). CDR3 sequence reads: CSARVGYNEQFF. As DNA, the CDR3 is TGCAGTGCTCGCGTGGGATACAATGAGCAGTTCTTC.

This clonotype was seen only a few times. The chain employs TRBV10-3 and TRBJ1-1, with D maybe TRBD1 (5 bases). CDR3 length: 16 amino acids. The germline CDR1 and CDR2 sequences are ENHRY and SYGVKD. Deletions cut 4 bases from V and 4 bases from J, with 19 bases between. For the CDR3, the DNA is TGTGCCATCAGTGCCCCCTCGACAAGGGGTAGCACTGAAGCTTTCTTT. It yields the protein CAISAPSTRGSTEAFF.

The table lists this clonotype with a few counts. V is TRBV12-3 or TRBV12-4 and J is TRBJ2-2; 11 bases are a match to TRBD2. The V segment lost 4 bases and the J segment 2 bases; nucleotides outside the gene matches: 6. The CDR3 has 17 residues. This CDR3 is CASSSLTSGRNTGELFF. CDR3 in DNA: TGTGCCAGCAGTTCGCTTACTAGCGGGAGAAACACCGGGGAGCTGTTTTTT.

This chain links TRBV5-4 with TRBJ2-7; the D gene is possibly TRBD2 (5 bases). The CDR3 extends over 14 amino acids. The germline V gene has CDR1 SGHNT and CDR2 YYREEE (reference sequence). V was clipped by 4 bases and J by 3 bases, with 14 bases between them. CDR3 region: CASSGSTLGYEQYF. The DNA for the CDR3 is TGTGCCAGCAGCGGGAGTACTTTGGGCTACGAGCAGTACTTC.

This clonotype was seen only a few times. The chain combines TRBV7-2 with TRBJ2-3; D gene uncertain. The CDR3 loop spans 13 amino acids. The V end was cut by 5 bases, the J end by 5 bases, with 11 bases between. Per germline, CDR1 SGHTA and CDR2 FQGNSA. In DNA, the CDR3 is TGTGCCAGCAGCCCTTGGCGTATAGATACGCAGTATTTT. Translating it yields CASSPWRIDTQYF.

This chain links TRBV7-9 with TRBJ2-7; 10 nucleotides match TRBD1. Germline CDR1 reads SEHNR; CDR2 reads FQNEAQ (reference sequence). V trimming: 4 bases; J trimming: 0 bases; junction bases outside the gene matches: 6. There are 16 residues in the CDR3. The CDR3 loop is CASSSPDRGASYEQYF. As DNA, the CDR3 is TGTGCCAGCAGCTCCCCGGACAGGGGGGCCTCCTACGAGCAGTACTTC.

This clonotype came up a few times. This chain joins TRBV24-1 and TRBJ2-3, with 14 bases fitting TRBD2. This CDR3 contains 17 residues. J gave up 4 bases and V 4 bases, and 6 bases lay outside the gene matches. Looked up from germline, CDR1 is KGHDR and CDR2 is SFDVKD. DNA of the CDR3: TGTGCCACCAGTGACCCGACTAGCGGGAGGGTGGCAGATACGCAGTATTTT. It codes for CATSDPTSGRVADTQYF.

The V and J genes are TRBV29-1 and TRBJ2-7; 7 nucleotides line up with TRBD2. The germline gives CDR1 SQVTM, CDR2 ANQGSEA. Germline trimming cut 7 bases from V and 0 bases from J; bases unmatched to any gene: 3. The CDR3 is 12 amino acids. The CDR3 nucleotides are TGCAGCGCCGGGGGGAACTCCTACGAGCAGTACTTC. Its protein product is CSAGGNSYEQYF.

This clonotype was seen at least ten times. The chain recombines TRBV7-8 with TRBJ1-2, with 10 bases aligning to TRBD1. The CDR3 totals 12 residues. Germline V gene data show CDR1 as SGHVS and CDR2 as FQNEAQ. With 6 bases clipped from V and 6 bases from J, the junction kept 1 base outside the gene matches. In nucleotides, the CDR3 is TGTGCCAGCAGGGACAGGGGGGATGGCTACACCTTC. Translated, it gives CASRDRGDGYTF.

V is TRBV5-5 and J is TRBJ1-2, with TRBD1 matching over 9 bases. The CDR3 extends over 17 amino acids. In germline, CDR1 is SGHKS, CDR2 YYEKEE (reference sequence). With 2 bases clipped from V and 3 bases from J, the junction kept 11 bases outside the gene matches. CDR3 protein: CASSFLGQGQWDYGYTF. The CDR3 region has the DNA TGTGCCAGCAGCTTTCTCGGACAGGGGCAATGGGACTATGGCTACACCTTC. The entire variable domain, with the rest obtained from reference TRBV5-5 and TRBJ1-2, is as follows: DAGVTQSPTHLIKTRGQQVTLRCSPISGHKSVSWYQQVLGQGPQFIFQYYEKEERGRGNFPDRFSARQFPNYSSELNVNALLLGDSALYLCASSFLGQGQWDYGYTFGSGTRLTVV.

By frequency in the sample, this clonotype is medium-sized (0.01 to 0.1%). Written as DNA, the CDR3 is TGTGCCACCAGTGATCCACAGGGGGCCGGGGAGCTGTTTTTT. Its translation is CATSDPQGAGELFF. This rearrangement joins TRBV24-1 to TRBJ2-2, with 8 nucleotides matching TRBD1. This CDR3 has 14 residues. V shed 3 bases and J 6 bases; nucleotides not matched to a gene: 2. Germline V lookup: CDR1 KGHDR, CDR2 SFDVKD.